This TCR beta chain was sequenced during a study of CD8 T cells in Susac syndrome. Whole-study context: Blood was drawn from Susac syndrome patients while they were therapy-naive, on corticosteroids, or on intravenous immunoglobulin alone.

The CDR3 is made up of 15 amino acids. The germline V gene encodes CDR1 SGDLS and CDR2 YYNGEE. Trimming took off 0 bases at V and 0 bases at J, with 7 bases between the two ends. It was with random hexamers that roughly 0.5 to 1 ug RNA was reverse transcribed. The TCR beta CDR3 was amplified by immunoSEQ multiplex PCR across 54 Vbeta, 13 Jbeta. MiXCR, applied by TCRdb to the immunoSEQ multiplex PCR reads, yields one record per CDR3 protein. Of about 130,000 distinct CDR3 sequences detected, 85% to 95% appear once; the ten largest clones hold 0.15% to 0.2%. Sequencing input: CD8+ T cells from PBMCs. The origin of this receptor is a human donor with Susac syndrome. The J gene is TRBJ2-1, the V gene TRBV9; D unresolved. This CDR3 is CASSVVPSSYNEQFF. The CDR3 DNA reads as TGTGCCAGCAGCGTAGTACCCAGCTCCTACAATGAGCAGTTCTTC.